Listed here are 3 T cell receptor beta chains from one sample, sequenced in a study of blood T cell repertoires in COVID-19. The data were produced by immunoSEQ multiplex PCR, yet TCRdb's version contains in-frame clones alone and is incomplete. This sample yields roughly 80,000 clones, of which approximately 80% are seen a single time; more than 9.5% belongs to the top ten. The sequenced sample consisted of peripheral blood. All receptors come from a man aged 50 or older with acute or convalescent COVID-19.

This chain uses TRBV27 with TRBJ2-1; 10 nucleotides align to TRBD1. V lost 5 bases to trimming and J lost 9 bases; unmatched junction nucleotides: 13. CDR1 MNHEY and CDR2 SMNVEV come from the germline V gene (reference sequence). There are 16 residues in the CDR3. In DNA, the CDR3 is TGTGCCAGCAGTCGAGCCCTGGGACAGGGGATGGGTGAGCAGTTCTTC. Translating it yields CASSRALGQGMGEQFF.

This chain joins TRBV6-5 and TRBJ2-5; 7 positions agree with TRBD2. This CDR3 has 13 residues. The J segment lost 5 bases and the V segment lost 6 bases, leaving 6 bases of the junction unmatched. Germline lookup yields CDR1 MNHEY and CDR2 SVGAGI. In nucleotides, the CDR3 is TGTGCCAGCAGAGTCCAGGGAGGGGAGACCCAGTACTTC. This gives the protein CASRVQGGETQYF.

The chain joins TRBV25-1 to TRBJ2-5; TRBD2 matches 8 bases. V was pared by 5 bases and J by 0 bases, with 8 bases of the junction left unmatched. Germline V gene lookup returns CDR1 MGHDK and CDR2 SYGVNS. CDR3 length: 16 amino acids. The CDR3 is CASSRRRGLDQETQYF. DNA for the CDR3: TGTGCCAGCAGTCGGCGGAGGGGACTAGACCAAGAGACCCAGTACTTC.